The clone carrying this T cell receptor beta chain occurred many times. What it recognizes is unknown. The source of the sample is a study of CD8 T cells in ankylosing spondylitis. Whole-study results and caveats: Researchers reportedly found disease-linked clones significantly enriched in matched ankylosing spondylitis synovial fluid. In the blood and synovial fluid of reactive arthritis, some motif variants had been previously reported.

Losses at the gene ends were 4 bases for V and 6 bases for J; bases not matched to a gene: 4. The CDR3 sequence is 15 residues long. Germline CDR1 and CDR2: SGHTA and FQGTGA. TCRdb re-derived calls from the 5' RACE reads in MiXCR, one entry per CDR3 protein. Here the sample spans a few hundred thousand distinct CDR3 sequences, roughly 12% being singletons. Source material: blood, either unsorted or a sorted T cell fraction (not recorded which). The receptor was derived from a female donor with ankylosing spondylitis or in good health (not recorded which). J is TRBJ2-1 and V is TRBV7-3; 12 bases map to TRBD2. CDR3 loop: CASSSSSGGANEQFF. In DNA, the CDR3 is TGTGCCAGCAGCTCCTCTAGCGGGGGGGCCAATGAGCAGTTCTTC.